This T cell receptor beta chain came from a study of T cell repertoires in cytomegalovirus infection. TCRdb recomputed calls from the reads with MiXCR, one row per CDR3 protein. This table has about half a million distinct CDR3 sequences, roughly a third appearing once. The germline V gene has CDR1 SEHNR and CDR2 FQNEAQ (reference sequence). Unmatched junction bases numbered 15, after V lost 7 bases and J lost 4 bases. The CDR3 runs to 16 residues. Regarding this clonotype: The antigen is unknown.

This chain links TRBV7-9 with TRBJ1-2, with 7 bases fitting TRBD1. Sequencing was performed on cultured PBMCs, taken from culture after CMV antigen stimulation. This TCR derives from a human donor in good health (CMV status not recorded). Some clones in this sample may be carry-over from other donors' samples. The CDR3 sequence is CASTWTGAPEFYGYTF. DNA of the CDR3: TGTGCCAGCACCTGGACAGGTGCTCCAGAATTCTATGGCTACACCTTC.